This entry describes one TCR beta chain. The source of the sample is a study of blood T cells in healthy people across ages. Donors gave 9 to 10 milliliters of peripheral blood apiece. Then a second PCR, running roughly 7 to 11 cycles, was carried out with a sample-barcoded 5' primer and a J-beta primer mix. Each cDNA molecule was tagged by a template-switch adaptor with 12 random nucleotides. All samples yielded 2.5 million or more CDR3-containing paired-end reads. TCRdb called the 5' RACE reads again in MiXCR, with one record for every CDR3 protein. The sample has roughly 1.5 million distinct CDR3 sequences, approximately 42% seen once. Material: blood. This TCR was sampled from a woman aged 18-29 years in good health.

CDR3 amino acids: CASSVDGDNQPQHF. CDR3 sequence (DNA): TGTGCCAGCAGCGTGGACGGGGACAATCAGCCCCAGCATTTT. The rearrangement uses TRBV2 and TRBJ1-5, with D unclear. Germline assignment: CDR1 SNHLY and CDR2 FYNNEI. The CDR3 has 14 amino acids. Trimming left V 6 bases short and J 3 bases short, with 12 bases between. Combining the CDR3 with reference TRBV2 and TRBJ1-5 gives the whole variable domain EPEVTQTPSHQVTQMGQEVILRCVPISNHLYFYWYRQILGQKVEFLVSFYNNEISEKSEIFDDQFSVERPDGSNFTLKIRSTKLEDSAMYFCASSVDGDNQPQHFGDGTRLSIL.